The 23 T cell receptor beta chains reported below all come from one sample, sequenced in a study of beta chain features in type 1 diabetes. All of the isolated RNA was reverse transcribed, so expressed TCRB transcripts were sequenced. Profiled with immunoSEQ multiplex PCR; TCRdb holds only in-frame clones, not every one. This table holds about 150,000 clones, about 50% found once. The sequenced sample was Tregs from blood. The origin of the receptors is a man between 18 and 29 years old in good health.

The chain links TRBV19 to TRBJ1-1; 7 bases fit TRBD1. There are 15 residues in the CDR3. Germline loops: CDR1 LNHDA, CDR2 SQIVND (reference sequence). J gave up 0 bases and V 4 bases, and 5 bases lay outside the gene matches. The CDR3 sequence is CASSSGQALNTEAFF. The CDR3 DNA reads TGTGCCAGTAGTAGCGGACAGGCCCTGAACACTGAAGCTTTCTTT.

The J gene is TRBJ1-1, the V gene TRBV29-1; TRBD1 matches 10 bases. Germline V CDR1 and CDR2: SQVTM, ANQGSEA. Germline trimming cut 7 bases from V and 10 bases from J; bases unmatched to any gene: 9. The CDR3 consists of 12 residues. The CDR3 region has the DNA TGCAGCGCTGATAGGGACAGGGGAGGAGCTTTCTTT. Translated: CSADRDRGGAFF.

A few counts support this clone. V usage is TRBV14 and J usage is TRBJ2-7, with D uncertain. Trimming stripped 1 base from V and 4 bases from J, with 11 bases between. The CDR3 covers 14 residues. CDR1 and CDR2 from the germline V gene are SGHDN and FVKESK. CDR3 loop: CASSQAYRRYEQYF. CDR3 DNA sequence: TGTGCCAGCAGCCAAGCGTACCGTCGGTACGAGCAGTACTTC.

The V gene is TRBV10-3, the J gene TRBJ1-1; D is undetermined. In germline, CDR1 is ENHRY, CDR2 SYGVKD. Trimming stripped 3 bases from V and 1 base from J, with 9 bases between. The CDR3 is 14 amino acids. The CDR3 region has the DNA TGTGCCATCAGTGACCCAACCGGGAACACTGAAGCTTTCTTT. This gives the protein CAISDPTGNTEAFF.

The J gene is TRBJ1-5, the V gene TRBV2, with 8 bases aligning to TRBD1. The J segment lost 0 bases and the V segment lost 6 bases, leaving 10 bases of the junction unmatched. Germline lookup yields CDR1 SNHLY and CDR2 FYNNEI. The CDR3 length is 17 residues. The CDR3: CASRSSLDRDSNQPQHF. In DNA, the CDR3 is TGTGCCAGCAGATCATCTTTGGACAGGGATAGCAATCAGCCCCAGCATTTT.

The V and J genes are TRBV7-2 and TRBJ2-1; 7 nucleotides align to TRBD2. The CDR3 is 15 amino acids. Germline loops: CDR1 SGHTA, CDR2 FQGNSA. Trimming removed 3 bases from V and 7 bases from J; junction bases left unmatched: 9. The CDR3 DNA reads as TGTGCCAGCAGCTTTTCAGCTAGCGGAGGGAATGAGCAGTTCTTC. This sequence encodes CASSFSASGGNEQFF.

The chain couples TRBV7-9 to TRBJ2-1; 13 nucleotides align to TRBD2. CDR1 SEHNR and CDR2 FQNEAQ come from the germline V gene (reference sequence). The CDR3 covers 17 residues. The V gene end was trimmed by 2 bases and the J gene end by 8 bases; junction bases not matched to a gene: 9. The CDR3 DNA is TGTGCCAGCAGCTTACCGCCGGGACTAGCGGGAATCGATGAGCAGTTCTTC. This translates into CASSLPPGLAGIDEQFF. Full variable domain (remainder filled in from reference TRBV7-9 and TRBJ2-1): DTGVSQNPRHKITKRGQNVTFRCDPISEHNRLYWYRQTLGQGPEFLTYFQNEAQLEKSRLLSDRFSAERPKGSFSTLEIQRTEQGDSAMYLCASSLPPGLAGIDEQFFGPGTRLTVL.

This chain connects TRBV2 to TRBJ1-5; D unresolved. The length of the CDR3 is 14 residues. Germline assignment: CDR1 SNHLY and CDR2 FYNNEI. V lost 2 bases and J 7 bases, leaving 12 bases between the germline ends. The CDR3 sequence: CASSEREGGQPQHF. CDR3 bases: TGTGCCAGCAGTGAACGGGAGGGTGGGCAGCCCCAGCATTTT.

J is TRBJ1-4 and V is TRBV7-9; D might be TRBD1 (6 bases). The ends were cut back, 5 bases at V and 0 bases at J, with 10 bases in the middle. Germline CDR1 SEHNR, CDR2 FQNEAQ (reference sequence). The CDR3 covers 15 residues. The CDR3 sequence: CASSRWTATNEKLFF. The DNA of the CDR3 is TGTGCCAGCAGCCGATGGACAGCAACTAATGAAAAACTGTTTTTT.

This clone was picked up one time. The chain carries TRBV6-6 and TRBJ1-1, with D hard to call. V was clipped by 11 bases and J by 2 bases, with 15 bases between them. The CDR3 is 13 residues long. Germline values: CDR1 MNHNY, CDR2 SVGAGI (reference sequence). CDR3 nucleotide sequence: TGTGCCGCCCAGAGGCGGCTAAACACTGAAGCTTTCTTT. Amino acid sequence: CAAQRRLNTEAFF.

This clone has a handful of counts. The rearrangement links TRBV4-1 to TRBJ1-1; TRBD1 matches at 9 bases. The CDR3 consists of 16 residues. Germline lookup yields CDR1 MGHRA and CDR2 YSYEKL. V lost 5 bases, J lost 2 bases, and 9 bases stayed unmatched. Here the CDR3 DNA reads TGCGCCAGCAGCTGGCGCCGGACAGGGGTAAACACTGAAGCTTTCTTT. Its protein product is CASSWRRTGVNTEAFF.

This clone has more than one count but fewer than ten. The J gene is TRBJ1-1, the V gene TRBV27, with D tentatively TRBD1 (6 bases). Between the trimmed V and J ends, which lost 3 bases and 1 base, there was a span of 9 bases. The CDR3 has 14 residues. Germline CDR1 is MNHEY and CDR2 is SMNVEV (reference sequence). CDR3 protein: CASSLNRANTEAFF. Written as DNA, the CDR3 is TGTGCCAGCAGTTTGAACAGGGCGAACACTGAAGCTTTCTTT.

The rearrangement links TRBV25-1 to TRBJ1-2; TRBD1 matches at 8 bases. Per germline, CDR1 MGHDK and CDR2 SYGVNS. Trimming took 5 bases from V and 4 from J; bases not matched to a gene: 6. This CDR3 has 14 amino acids. The CDR3 sequence: CASSRSGQVYGYTF. As DNA, the CDR3 is TGTGCCAGCAGTAGGTCGGGACAGGTCTATGGCTACACCTTC.

This clone was observed a handful of times. The V gene is TRBV20-1, the J gene TRBJ1-4, with D tentatively TRBD1 (6 bases). The germline V gene encodes CDR1 DFQATT and CDR2 SNEGSKA (reference sequence). This CDR3 is 11 amino acids long. The CDR3 DNA sequence: TGCAGCGGACAGTACAATGAAAAACTGTTTTTT. This sequence encodes CSGQYNEKLFF.

This clone was recorded only once. The V call is TRBV7-2, the J call TRBJ2-1; 10 bases map to TRBD2. V dropped 5 bases and J dropped 8; count of bases not matched to a gene: 18. The CDR3 is 18 amino acids. In germline, CDR1 is SGHTA, CDR2 FQGNSA. This chain's CDR3 is CASSRRLAGSLGRHEQFF. For the CDR3, the DNA is TGTGCCAGCAGCCGGAGACTAGCGGGCTCCCTAGGCCGTCATGAGCAGTTCTTC.

J is TRBJ1-3 and V is TRBV7-3; D is ambiguous. V lost 6 bases, J lost 4 bases, and 10 bases lay in between. This CDR3 has 13 amino acids. CDR1 and CDR2 (germline): SGHTA, FQGTGA. The CDR3 bases are TGTGCCAGCAGTTCGATACACGGAAACACCATATATTTT. Its protein product is CASSSIHGNTIYF.

This clone was seen a handful of times. The V and J genes are TRBV19 and TRBJ1-1; weak D call: TRBD1 (6 bases). Trimming removed 2 bases at V and 1 base at J, with 8 bases between. The CDR3 totals 14 residues. Germline V gene data show CDR1 as LNHDA and CDR2 as SQIVND (reference sequence). The DNA for the CDR3 is TGTGCCAGTAGTATAAGGGGGACGAACACTGAAGCTTTCTTT. It is translated as CASSIRGTNTEAFF.

This clone was observed a handful of times. The chain combines TRBV19 with TRBJ2-6; D call uncertain. Germline-derived CDR1 and CDR2 are LNHDA and SQIVND (reference sequence). This CDR3 comprises 14 residues. Trimming removed 5 bases at V and 1 base at J, with 6 bases between. This CDR3 reads CASSEQSGANVLTF. The CDR3 nucleotides read TGTGCCAGTAGTGAACAATCTGGGGCCAACGTCCTGACTTTC. Full variable domain (rest looked up from reference TRBV19 and TRBJ2-6): DGGITQSPKYLFRKEGQNVTLSCEQNLNHDAMYWYRQDPGQGLRLIYYSQIVNDFQKGDIAEGYSVSREKKESFPLTVTSAQKNPTAFYLCASSEQSGANVLTFGAGSRLTVL.

The V and J genes are TRBV10-3 and TRBJ1-2; tentative D call: TRBD1 (6 bases). Per germline, CDR1 ENHRY and CDR2 SYGVKD. The V end lost 6 bases, the J end lost 4 bases, and 15 bases lay between the germline ends. CDR3 length: 14 residues. CDR3 bases: TGTGCCATCAGCCCAGGACAGCTACCCTATGGCTACACCTTC. Translating it yields CAISPGQLPYGYTF.

Here the CDR3 reads CASSQEGDQPQHF. The CDR3 coding sequence is TGTGCCAGCAGCCAAGAGGGAGATCAGCCCCAGCATTTT. The chain recombines TRBV4-2 with TRBJ1-5; no clear D. This CDR3 has 13 residues. Germline CDR1 reads LGHNA; CDR2 reads YNFKEQ. V shed 0 bases and J shed 5 bases, with 5 bases lying between them.

CDR3 bases: TGTGCCAGCACGACTAGCGGCACAGATACGCAGTATTTT. Amino acids: CASTTSGTDTQYF. The chain joins TRBV27 to TRBJ2-3; 8 nucleotides match TRBD2. Germline CDR1 MNHEY, CDR2 SMNVEV (reference sequence). Trimming cost V 7 bases and J 1 base; bases outside gene matches: 1. This CDR3 is 13 amino acids long.

V gene TRBV10-3 combines with J gene TRBJ1-1, with D maybe TRBD1 (6 bases). The CDR3 extends over 12 amino acids. Germline values: CDR1 ENHRY, CDR2 SYGVKD. The V and J ends lost 8 bases and 10 bases respectively, with 17 bases between them. The CDR3 DNA reads as TGTGCCATCGGCCCCGACAGGCTGGCAGCTTTCTTT. Translation gives CAIGPDRLAAFF.

This clone has a single count. V gene TRBV19 combines with J gene TRBJ2-1, with TRBD1 matching over 10 bases. Germline V gene sequence: CDR1 LNHDA, CDR2 SQIVND (reference sequence). This CDR3 comprises 17 residues. V shed 4 bases, J shed 3 bases, and the junction held 9 bases outside the gene matches. The DNA for the CDR3 is TGTGCCAGTAGTAGAAGCCGACAGGGGGCGGACTACAATGAGCAGTTCTTC. Translating gives CASSRSRQGADYNEQFF. The full variable domain, with the rest looked up from reference TRBV19 and TRBJ2-1, is DGGITQSPKYLFRKEGQNVTLSCEQNLNHDAMYWYRQDPGQGLRLIYYSQIVNDFQKGDIAEGYSVSREKKESFPLTVTSAQKNPTAFYLCASSRSRQGADYNEQFFGPGTRLTVL.